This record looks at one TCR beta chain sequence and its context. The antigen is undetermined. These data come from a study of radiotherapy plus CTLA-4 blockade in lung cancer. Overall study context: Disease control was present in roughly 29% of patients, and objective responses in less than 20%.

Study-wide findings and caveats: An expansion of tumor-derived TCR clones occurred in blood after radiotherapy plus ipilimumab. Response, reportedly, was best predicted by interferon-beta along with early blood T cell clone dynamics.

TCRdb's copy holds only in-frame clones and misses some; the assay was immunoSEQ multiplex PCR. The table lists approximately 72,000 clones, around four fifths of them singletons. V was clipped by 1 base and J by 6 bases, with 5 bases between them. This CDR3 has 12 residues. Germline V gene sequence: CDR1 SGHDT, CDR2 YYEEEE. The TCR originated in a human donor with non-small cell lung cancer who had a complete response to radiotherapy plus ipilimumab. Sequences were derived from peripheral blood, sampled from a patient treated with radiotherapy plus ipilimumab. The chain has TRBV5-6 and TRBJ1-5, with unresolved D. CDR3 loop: CASSLYRQPQHF. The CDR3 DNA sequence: TGTGCCAGCAGCTTGTATCGTCAGCCCCAGCATTTT.